These T cell receptor beta chains were read from a single sample in a study of blood T cell repertoires in COVID-19. Produced via immunoSEQ multiplex PCR; TCRdb's table is partial and in-frame only. In the table there are some 210,000 clones, about nine tenths of which are singletons. Material for sequencing was PBMCs or T cells enriched from blood (not recorded which). These receptors were obtained from a man between 18 and 35 years old with acute COVID-19. CDR3s include the opening cysteine and the closing phenylalanine or tryptophan. D genes are given only for firm matches.

v_gene,len,j_gene,d_gene,CDR3aa,CDR3nt
TRBV7-3,13,TRBJ1-1,-,CASSSGMNTEAFF,TGTGCCAGCAGCTCAGGTATGAACACTGAAGCTTTCTTT
TRBV24-1,14,TRBJ2-3,TRBD1,CATRSQGSTDTQYF,TGTGCCACCAGATCACAGGGGAGCACAGATACGCAGTATTTT
TRBV12-3/TRBV12-4,13,TRBJ1-2,-,CASSLNSNYGYTF,TGTGCCAGCAGTTTAAACAGTAACTATGGCTACACCTTC
TRBV19,19,TRBJ2-6,TRBD2,CASSIRPGLVLAGANVLTF,TGTGCCAGTAGTATTCGACCGGGACTAGTCCTCGCCGGGGCCAACGTCCTGACTTTC
TRBV10-2,16,TRBJ2-1,TRBD2,CASSINPGLGNNEQFF,TGCGCCAGCAGTATTAATCCGGGACTAGGTAACAATGAGCAGTTCTTC
TRBV6-1,16,TRBJ1-5,TRBD1,CASSEFIGDREQPQHF,TGTGCCAGCAGTGAATTTATCGGGGACAGGGAACAGCCCCAGCATTTT
TRBV9,16,TRBJ1-6,-,CASSTGSGTSGSPLHF,TGTGCCAGCAGCACCGGAAGTGGAACATCGGGTTCACCCCTCCACTTT
TRBV7-9,14,TRBJ1-1,-,CASSFDRKNTEAFF,TGTGCCAGCAGCTTTGACAGAAAGAACACTGAAGCTTTCTTT
TRBV5-6,15,TRBJ2-1,-,CASSPQGSPYNEQFF,TGTGCCAGCAGCCCCCAGGGGTCCCCGTACAATGAGCAGTTCTTC
TRBV6-5,14,TRBJ1-1,TRBD1,CASSSTGLNTEAFF,TGTGCCAGCAGTTCGACAGGGCTGAACACTGAAGCTTTCTTT
TRBV3-1/TRBV3-2,13,TRBJ2-7,TRBD1,CASSQDTGGAHKF,TGTGCCAGCAGCCAGGATACAGGGGGCGCACATAAATTC
TRBV7-3,13,TRBJ2-3,-,CASSLLDGDTQYF,TGTGCCAGCAGTCTTCTAGATGGGGATACGCAGTATTTT
TRBV28,15,TRBJ2-1,-,CASSSIRDSDNEQFF,TGTGCCAGCAGTTCCATCAGGGACTCGGACAATGAGCAGTTCTTC
TRBV23-1,13,TRBJ1-1,-,CASNSRANTEAFF,TGCGCCAGCAATTCCAGGGCCAACACTGAAGCTTTCTTT
TRBV5-6,15,TRBJ2-5,-,CASRPAAESRETQYF,TGTGCCAGCAGGCCGGCGGCGGAGTCGAGGGAGACCCAGTACTTC
TRBV14,15,TRBJ1-4,-,CASSRGYATNEKLFF,TGTGCCAGCAGTAGGGGCTATGCAACTAATGAAAAACTGTTTTTT
TRBV27,12,TRBJ2-3,-,CASSGYSDTQYF,TGTGCCAGCAGCGGGTATTCGGATACGCAGTATTTT
TRBV28,17,TRBJ1-6,-,CASRREGRSSYNSPLHF,TGTGCCAGCAGACGGGAAGGGCGGAGCTCCTATAATTCACCCCTCCACTTT
TRBV4-1,16,TRBJ2-1,TRBD2,CASSQGLAGGDNEQFF,TGCGCCAGCAGCCAAGGACTAGCGGGAGGAGACAATGAGCAGTTCTTC
TRBV6-6,15,TRBJ1-6,TRBD1,CASSHGTGRNSPLHF,TGTGCCAGCAGTCATGGGACAGGGAGGAATTCACCCCTCCACTTT
TRBV28,15,TRBJ1-5,TRBD1,CASSVGTDSNQPQHF,TGTGCCAGCAGTGTCGGGACAGATAGCAATCAGCCCCAGCATTTT
TRBV2,13,TRBJ1-1,TRBD1,CASSYTGDTEAFF,TGTGCCAGCAGTTACACAGGGGACACTGAAGCTTTCTTT
TRBV24-1,14,TRBJ2-3,-,CATSDGGVTDTQYF,TGTGCCACCAGTGATGGGGGCGTAACAGATACGCAGTATTTT
TRBV19,14,TRBJ2-7,-,CASSISAPDYEQYF,TGTGCCAGTAGTATAAGCGCGCCTGACTACGAGCAGTACTTC
TRBV5-6,14,TRBJ1-2,TRBD1,CASSPGTGIWGYTF,TGTGCCAGCAGCCCCGGGACAGGGATATGGGGCTACACCTTC
TRBV5-6,13,TRBJ2-5,-,CASSPVGGETQYF,TGTGCCAGCAGCCCCGTAGGGGGAGAGACCCAGTACTTC
TRBV27,16,TRBJ2-3,TRBD2,CASSQLAGVGTDTQYF,TGTGCCAGCAGCCAGCTAGCGGGAGTTGGCACAGATACGCAGTATTTT
TRBV7-3,14,TRBJ2-2,TRBD1,CASSLGQGSGELFF,TGTGCCAGCAGCTTGGGACAGGGTTCCGGGGAGCTGTTTTTT
TRBV5-1,15,TRBJ2-3,TRBD2,CASTGLAGGTDTQYF,TGCGCCAGCACCGGACTAGCGGGAGGCACAGATACGCAGTATTTT
TRBV28,15,TRBJ1-3,-,CASSPLGGSGNTIYF,TGTGCCAGCAGTCCGTTGGGGGGCTCTGGAAACACCATATATTTT
TRBV12-5,14,TRBJ1-4,-,CASGFGATNEKLFF,TGTGCTAGTGGTTTTGGGGCCACTAATGAAAAACTGTTTTTT
TRBV14,18,TRBJ1-1,-,CASSQDVPFFRGNTEAFF,TGTGCCAGCAGCCAAGATGTCCCATTTTTCAGGGGGAACACTGAAGCTTTCTTT
TRBV19,13,TRBJ1-2,TRBD1,CASKGQGDYGYTF,TGTGCCAGTAAGGGACAGGGCGACTATGGCTACACCTTC
TRBV19,14,TRBJ1-2,-,CASRPFGGGYGYTF,TGTGCCAGTAGACCCTTTGGGGGGGGCTATGGCTACACCTTC
TRBV7-8,14,TRBJ1-1,-,CASSGSRGNTEAFF,TGTGCCAGCAGCGGATCCAGGGGAAACACTGAAGCTTTCTTT
TRBV7-2,14,TRBJ2-7,-,CASSLAQNRYEQYF,TGTGCCAGCAGCTTAGCGCAGAACAGGTACGAGCAGTACTTC
TRBV5-1,18,TRBJ1-4,-,CASSWGLSLTATNEKLFF,TGCGCCAGCAGCTGGGGGCTTAGCCTTACCGCAACTAATGAAAAACTGTTTTTT
TRBV2,12,TRBJ2-5,TRBD2,CASWGTRETQYF,TGTGCCAGCTGGGGGACTAGAGAGACCCAGTACTTC
TRBV29-1,12,TRBJ1-1,-,CSVGQMNTEAFF,TGCAGCGTTGGACAGATGAACACTGAAGCTTTCTTT
TRBV10-3,13,TRBJ2-5,-,CAISESREETQYF,TGTGCCATCAGTGAGTCGAGGGAAGAGACCCAGTACTTC